This T cell receptor beta chain was recorded in a study of blood T cell repertoires in COVID-19. Study-level information: Acute and convalescent COVID-19 specimens originated in the United States, Italy and Spain.

Germline V CDR1 and CDR2: SNHLY, FYNNEI. The CDR3 has 14 amino acids. After removal of 6 bases from V and 2 bases from J, the junction contained 5 bases not matched to a gene. Per the authors' pipeline: Estimation of nucleated cell counts relied on the amplification of reference gene primers. TCRdb's copy holds only in-frame clones and misses some; the assay was immunoSEQ multiplex PCR. V, J and clone size are those of that table, while D and trimming were read from the DNA. The sample has roughly 250,000 clones, 65% to 90% seen once. The receptor was isolated from a woman in her 50s with acute or convalescent COVID-19. The J gene is TRBJ2-3, the V gene TRBV2, with 7 bases identical to TRBD2. Sequencing was done on a sample of peripheral blood. The CDR3 protein is CASRGDYLTDTQYF. The CDR3 region has the DNA TGTGCCAGCAGGGGGGACTATCTCACAGATACGCAGTATTTT.